A selection of T cell receptor beta chains follows, all from one sample in a study of OX40 agonist ivuxolimab in advanced cancers. Clones were read by immunoSEQ multiplex PCR, and TCRdb kept only the in-frame ones, dropping some. Seen here are some 81,000 clones, roughly 85% observed once, and the top ten hold approximately 0.63%. The material sequenced was CD4+ or CD8+ T cells sorted from blood, taken in a trial of the OX40 agonist ivuxolimab. The receptors here all came from an adult with an advanced solid tumor such as melanoma, head and neck, liver or kidney cancer. CDR3s include the opening cysteine and the closing phenylalanine or tryptophan. D genes are given only for firm matches. Clone size is shown for a subset of rows, as once, few, many or a class of expanded clone.

j_gene,len,d_gene,abundance,v_gene,CDR3aa,CDR3nt
TRBJ1-5,8,.,.,TRBV27,CAIQPQHF,TGTGCCATCCAGCCCCAGCATTTT
TRBJ2-7,15,.,once,TRBV4-3,CASSQDAGRAGEQYF,TGCGCCAGCAGCCAAGATGCGGGCAGGGCAGGGGAGCAGTACTTC
TRBJ1-4,15,.,.,TRBV7-2,CASSPRQSPGEKLFF,TGTGCCAGCAGCCCTAGACAGAGCCCGGGGGAAAAACTGTTTTTT
TRBJ2-2,13,.,once,TRBV7-9,CASTPSRAGELFF,TGTGCCAGCACCCCGTCAAGGGCCGGGGAGCTGTTTTTT
TRBJ1-3,14,.,.,TRBV14,CASSQSRSGNTIYF,TGTGCCAGCAGCCAATCCCGGTCTGGAAACACCATATATTTT
TRBJ1-1,17,.,.,TRBV4-3,CASSQDLMGRTNTEAFF,TGCGCCAGCAGCCAAGATCTGATGGGCAGAACGAACACTGAAGCTTTCTTT
TRBJ1-1,15,TRBD1,.,TRBV19,CASSTGQEPVTEAFF,TGTGCCAGTAGTACCGGACAGGAACCTGTCACTGAAGCTTTCTTT
TRBJ2-7,15,TRBD2,.,TRBV7-2,CASSSGLLGSYEQYF,TGTGCCAGCAGCTCGGGACTACTAGGCTCCTACGAGCAGTACTTC
TRBJ1-1,13,.,.,TRBV9,CASSVSMNTEAFF,TGTGCCAGCAGCGTCTCCATGAACACTGAAGCTTTCTTT
TRBJ1-1,14,.,.,TRBV11-2,CASSLEIGGAEAFF,TGTGCCAGCAGCTTAGAGATCGGTGGTGCTGAAGCTTTCTTT
TRBJ1-6,14,TRBD1,.,TRBV5-1,CASTTGVYNSPLHF,TGCGCCAGCACAACAGGGGTATATAATTCACCCCTCCACTTT
TRBJ2-1,16,TRBD2,.,TRBV4-2,CASSQKSSGGYNEQFF,TGTGCCAGCAGCCAAAAATCTAGCGGGGGTTACAATGAGCAGTTCTTC
TRBJ1-5,18,.,.,TRBV11-3,CASSLARSACRCNQPQHF,TGTGCCAGCAGCTTAGCCCGTTCGGCTTGTCGTTGCAATCAGCCCCAGCATTTT
TRBJ2-3,14,TRBD2,.,TRBV29-1,CSASRGVGTDTQYF,TGCAGCGCAAGCCGGGGGGTCGGTACAGATACGCAGTATTTT
TRBJ2-3,14,.,once,TRBV7-3,CASSLRDSTDTQYF,TGTGCCAGCAGCTTACGGGACAGCACAGATACGCAGTATTTT
TRBJ2-7,16,TRBD1,few,TRBV11-2,CASSSRTGGPSYEQYF,TGTGCCAGCAGCTCCAGGACAGGGGGGCCCTCCTACGAGCAGTACTTC
TRBJ1-4,15,.,few,TRBV25-1,CASSRKLAANEKLFF,TGTGCCAGCAGCCGCAAACTCGCGGCTAATGAAAAACTGTTTTTT
TRBJ2-4,13,.,.,TRBV11-2,CASSQGGGNIQYF,TGTGCCAGCAGCCAGGGTGGGGGAAACATTCAGTACTTC
TRBJ1-1,13,.,.,TRBV7-3,CASSTYLNTEAFF,TGTGCCAGCAGCACTTACCTGAACACTGAAGCTTTCTTT
TRBJ1-1,13,.,.,TRBV27,CASRARRYTEAFF,TGTGCCAGCAGGGCCCGACGATACACTGAAGCTTTCTTT
TRBJ2-2,15,TRBD1,.,TRBV7-9,CASSFRQGNPGELFF,TGTGCCAGCAGCTTCAGACAGGGCAACCCCGGGGAGCTGTTTTTT
TRBJ2-6,15,.,.,TRBV18,CASSPPNSGANVLTF,TGTGCCAGCTCACCACCGAACTCTGGGGCCAACGTCCTGACTTTC
TRBJ1-2,14,.,.,TRBV5-6,CASSLVGGNYGYTF,TGTGCCAGCAGCCTGGTAGGAGGCAACTATGGCTACACCTTC
TRBJ1-4,17,.,.,TRBV7-8,CASSTGRSPATNEKLFF,TGTGCCAGCAGCACAGGGAGAAGTCCCGCAACTAATGAAAAACTGTTTTTT
TRBJ2-6,13,.,few,TRBV5-1,CASSPPEANVLTF,TGCGCCAGCAGCCCCCCCGAGGCCAACGTCCTGACTTTC
TRBJ2-7,13,.,.,TRBV7-2,CASRLLGSGEQYF,TGTGCCAGCAGACTTCTCGGATCGGGTGAGCAGTACTTC
TRBJ2-1,14,TRBD2,.,TRBV5-1,CASSLAGGPNEQFF,TGCGCCAGCAGCTTGGCGGGGGGGCCCAATGAGCAGTTCTTC
TRBJ2-7,11,.,.,TRBV11-2,CASSSSYEQYF,TGTGCCAGCAGCTCCTCCTACGAGCAGTACTTC
TRBJ2-3,15,.,.,TRBV5-1,CASSLGARGADTQYF,TGCGCCAGCAGCTTGGGAGCCAGGGGCGCAGATACGCAGTATTTT
TRBJ1-2,16,.,.,TRBV6-6,CATQGRGEIRKDGYTF,TGTGCCACCCAGGGGAGGGGGGAGATAAGGAAGGATGGCTACACCTTC
TRBJ1-5,13,.,few,TRBV7-9,CASSGTGFQPQHF,TGTGCCAGCAGCGGCACCGGATTTCAGCCCCAGCATTTT
TRBJ2-6,15,.,.,TRBV5-4,CASSLPGSGANVLTF,TGTGCCAGCAGCTTACCCGGCTCTGGGGCCAACGTCCTGACTTTC
TRBJ2-5,16,TRBD2,.,TRBV7-2,CASSLWTSGGRGAQYF,TGTGCCAGCAGCCTCTGGACTAGCGGGGGACGAGGGGCCCAGTACTTC
TRBJ1-2,19,TRBD1,.,TRBV4-3,CASSQDSYSGQGVNYGYTF,TGCGCCAGCAGCCAAGATTCGTATTCGGGGCAGGGGGTTAACTATGGCTACACCTTC
TRBJ1-6,15,.,many,TRBV6-1,CASSDGRLYNSPLHF,TGTGCCAGCAGTGATGGCAGGCTCTATAATTCACCCCTCCACTTT
TRBJ2-3,12,.,.,TRBV2,CASKQGTDTQYF,TGTGCCAGCAAACAGGGAACAGATACGCAGTATTTT
TRBJ1-5,17,.,.,TRBV5-6,CASSLARNSPGRGPQHF,TGTGCCAGCAGCTTGGCCAGAAATAGTCCAGGCCGGGGGCCCCAGCATTTT
TRBJ2-2,17,TRBD2,few,TRBV9,CASSVGVGQRDGGELFF,TGTGCCAGCAGCGTAGGAGTCGGGCAGCGGGACGGCGGGGAGCTGTTTTTT
TRBJ1-5,15,.,.,TRBV4-1,CASSQGGVLNQPQHF,TGCGCCAGCAGCCAGGGAGGGGTGTTAAATCAGCCCCAGCATTTT
TRBJ2-2,12,.,.,TRBV7-9,CASSLVGGELFF,TGTGCCAGCAGCTTGGTGGGCGGGGAGCTGTTTTTT
TRBJ2-5,12,.,.,TRBV29-1,CSVVPPQETQYF,TGCAGCGTTGTACCGCCCCAAGAGACCCAGTACTTC
TRBJ1-3,16,TRBD1,.,TRBV11-2,CASSPGQGASGNTIYF,TGTGCCAGCAGCCCCGGACAGGGGGCTTCGGGAAACACCATATATTTT
TRBJ2-3,16,TRBD1,.,TRBV7-2,CASSLGLRGRGDTQYF,TGTGCCAGCAGCTTAGGGCTCAGGGGGCGGGGAGATACGCAGTATTTT